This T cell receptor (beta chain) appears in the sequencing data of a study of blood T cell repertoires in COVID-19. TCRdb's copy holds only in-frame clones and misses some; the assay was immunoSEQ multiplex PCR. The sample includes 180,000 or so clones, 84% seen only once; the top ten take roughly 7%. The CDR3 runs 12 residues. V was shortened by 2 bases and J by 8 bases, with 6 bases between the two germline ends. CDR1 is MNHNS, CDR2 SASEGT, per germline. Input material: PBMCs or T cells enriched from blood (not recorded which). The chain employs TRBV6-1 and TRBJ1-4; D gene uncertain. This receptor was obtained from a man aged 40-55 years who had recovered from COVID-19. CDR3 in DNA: TGTGCCAGCAGTGAAATCAGGGAAAAACTGTTTTTT. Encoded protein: CASSEIREKLFF.